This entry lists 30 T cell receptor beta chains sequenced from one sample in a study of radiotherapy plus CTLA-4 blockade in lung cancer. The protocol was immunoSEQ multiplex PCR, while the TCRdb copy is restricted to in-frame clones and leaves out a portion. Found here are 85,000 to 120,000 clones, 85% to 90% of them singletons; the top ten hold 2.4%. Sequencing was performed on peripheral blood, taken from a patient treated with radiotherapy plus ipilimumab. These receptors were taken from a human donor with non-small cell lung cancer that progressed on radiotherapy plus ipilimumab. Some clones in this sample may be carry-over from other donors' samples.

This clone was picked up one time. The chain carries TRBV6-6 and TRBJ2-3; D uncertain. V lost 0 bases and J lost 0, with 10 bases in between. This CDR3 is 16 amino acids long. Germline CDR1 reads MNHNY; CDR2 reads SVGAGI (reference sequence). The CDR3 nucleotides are TGTGCCAGCAGTTACTCACGTGAAACTAGCACAGATACGCAGTATTTT. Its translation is CASSYSRETSTDTQYF.

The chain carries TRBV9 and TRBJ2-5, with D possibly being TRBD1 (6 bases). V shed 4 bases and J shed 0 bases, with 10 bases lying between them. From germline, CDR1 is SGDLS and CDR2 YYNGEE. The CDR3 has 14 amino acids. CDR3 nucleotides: TGTGCCAGCAGCCTCAGGGGATACCAAGAGACCCAGTACTTC. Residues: CASSLRGYQETQYF.

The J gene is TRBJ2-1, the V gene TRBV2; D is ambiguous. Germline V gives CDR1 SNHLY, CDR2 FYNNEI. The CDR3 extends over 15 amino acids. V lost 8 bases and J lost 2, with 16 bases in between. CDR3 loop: CASSLGATAYNEQFF. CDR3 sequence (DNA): TGTGCCAGCTCCCTCGGAGCGACTGCCTACAATGAGCAGTTCTTC.

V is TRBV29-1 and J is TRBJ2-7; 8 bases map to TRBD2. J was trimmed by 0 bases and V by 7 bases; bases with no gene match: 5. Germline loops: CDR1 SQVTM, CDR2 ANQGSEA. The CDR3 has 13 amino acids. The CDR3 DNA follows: TGCAGCGGGAAGGCGGGGGGCTCCTACGAGCAGTACTTC. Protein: CSGKAGGSYEQYF.

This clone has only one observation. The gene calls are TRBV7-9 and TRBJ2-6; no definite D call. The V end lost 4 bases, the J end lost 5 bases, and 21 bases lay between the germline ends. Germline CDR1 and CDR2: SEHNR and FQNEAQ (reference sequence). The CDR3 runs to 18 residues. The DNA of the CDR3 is TGTGCCAGCAGCTCGCCCATAACCATGACAAGTCGGGCCAACGTCCTGACTTTC. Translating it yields CASSSPITMTSRANVLTF.

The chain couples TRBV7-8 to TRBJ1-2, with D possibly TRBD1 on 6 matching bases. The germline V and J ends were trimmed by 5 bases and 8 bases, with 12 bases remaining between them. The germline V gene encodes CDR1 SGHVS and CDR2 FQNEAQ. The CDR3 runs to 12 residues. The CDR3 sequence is CASSIHRDGYTF. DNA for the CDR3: TGTGCCAGCAGCATCCACAGGGACGGCTACACCTTC.

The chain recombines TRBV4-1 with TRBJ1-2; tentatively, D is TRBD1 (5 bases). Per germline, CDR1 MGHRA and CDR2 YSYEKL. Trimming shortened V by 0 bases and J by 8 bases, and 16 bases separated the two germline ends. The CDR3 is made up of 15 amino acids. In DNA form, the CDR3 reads TGCGCCAGCAGCCAAGAACCCAGGCAGGGAGGAGGCTACACCTTC. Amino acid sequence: CASSQEPRQGGGYTF.

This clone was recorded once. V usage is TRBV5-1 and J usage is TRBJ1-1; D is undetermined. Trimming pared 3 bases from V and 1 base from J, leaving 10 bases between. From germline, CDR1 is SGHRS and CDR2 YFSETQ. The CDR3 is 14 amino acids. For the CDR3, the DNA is TGCGCCAGCAGCTCCCCCGACCAGAACACTGAAGCTTTCTTT. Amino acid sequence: CASSSPDQNTEAFF. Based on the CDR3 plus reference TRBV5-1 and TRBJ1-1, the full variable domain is KAGVTQTPRYLIKTRGQQVTLSCSPISGHRSVSWYQQTPGQGLQFLFEYFSETQRNKGNFPGRFSGRQFSNSRSEMNVSTLELGDSALYLCASSSPDQNTEAFFGQGTRLTVV.

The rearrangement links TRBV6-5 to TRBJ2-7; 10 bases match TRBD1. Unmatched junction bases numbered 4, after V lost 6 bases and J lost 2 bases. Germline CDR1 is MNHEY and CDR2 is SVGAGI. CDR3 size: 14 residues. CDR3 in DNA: TGTGCCAGCAGACGAGGACAGGGGGCCTACGAGCAGTACTTC. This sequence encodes CASRRGQGAYEQYF.

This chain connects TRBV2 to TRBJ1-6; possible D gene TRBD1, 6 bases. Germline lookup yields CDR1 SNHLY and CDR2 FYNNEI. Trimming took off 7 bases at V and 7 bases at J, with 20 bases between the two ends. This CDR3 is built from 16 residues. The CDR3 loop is CASNRRGGGRNSPLHF. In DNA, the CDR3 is TGTGCCAGCAACCGCCGAGGGGGGGGCCGGAATTCACCCCTCCACTTT.

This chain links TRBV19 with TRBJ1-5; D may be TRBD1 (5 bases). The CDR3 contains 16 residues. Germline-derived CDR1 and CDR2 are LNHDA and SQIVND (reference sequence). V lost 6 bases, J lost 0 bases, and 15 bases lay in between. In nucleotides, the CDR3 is TGTGCCAGTAGCGAAGACAGAAGTTATAGCAATCAGCCCCAGCATTTT. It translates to CASSEDRSYSNQPQHF.

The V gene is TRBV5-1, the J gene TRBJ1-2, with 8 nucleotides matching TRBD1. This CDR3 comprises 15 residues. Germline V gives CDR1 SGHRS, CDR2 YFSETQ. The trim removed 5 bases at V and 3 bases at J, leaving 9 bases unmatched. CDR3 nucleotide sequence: TGCGCCAGCAGAAAGACAGGGGAGGGTGACTATGGCTACACCTTC. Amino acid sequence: CASRKTGEGDYGYTF. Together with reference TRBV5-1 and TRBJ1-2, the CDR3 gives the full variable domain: KAGVTQTPRYLIKTRGQQVTLSCSPISGHRSVSWYQQTPGQGLQFLFEYFSETQRNKGNFPGRFSGRQFSNSRSEMNVSTLELGDSALYLCASRKTGEGDYGYTFGSGTRLTVV.

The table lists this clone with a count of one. CDR3 sequence (DNA): TGTGCCAGCTCACCCTTGACAGGGGACCTGCTAGGGGCTTCCTACGAGCAGTACTTC. Amino acids: CASSPLTGDLLGASYEQYF. The chain uses TRBV18 and TRBJ2-7, with 8 bases fitting TRBD1. CDR1 is KGHSH, CDR2 LQKENI, per germline. This CDR3 has 19 amino acids. Losses at the gene ends were 3 bases for V and 1 base for J; bases not matched to a gene: 17.

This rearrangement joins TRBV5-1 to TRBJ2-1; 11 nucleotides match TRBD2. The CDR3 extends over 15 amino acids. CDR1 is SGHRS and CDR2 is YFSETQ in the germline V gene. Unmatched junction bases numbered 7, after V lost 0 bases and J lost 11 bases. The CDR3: CASSLDLAGGTQQFF. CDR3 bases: TGCGCCAGCAGCTTGGACCTAGCGGGGGGCACCCAGCAGTTCTTC.

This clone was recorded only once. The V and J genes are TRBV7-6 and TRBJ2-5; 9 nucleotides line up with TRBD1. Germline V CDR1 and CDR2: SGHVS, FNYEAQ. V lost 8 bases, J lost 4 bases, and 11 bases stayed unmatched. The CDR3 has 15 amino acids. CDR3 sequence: CASRPPGTGRETQYF. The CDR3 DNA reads TGTGCCAGCCGTCCTCCGGGGACAGGGCGAGAGACCCAGTACTTC.

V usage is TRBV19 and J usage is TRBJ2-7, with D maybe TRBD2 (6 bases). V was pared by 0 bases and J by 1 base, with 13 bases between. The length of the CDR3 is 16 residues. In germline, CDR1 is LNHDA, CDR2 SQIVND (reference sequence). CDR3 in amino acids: CASSIDPAGTSYEQYF. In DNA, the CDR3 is TGTGCCAGTAGTATAGACCCCGCGGGGACGTCCTACGAGCAGTACTTC.

The CDR3 coding sequence is TGTGCCAGCAGCCTAGGACCGGGCAGGGGCACTGAAGCTTTCTTT. It yields the protein CASSLGPGRGTEAFF. The V and J genes are TRBV11-2 and TRBJ1-1; a possible D gene is TRBD1 (6 bases). CDR1 SGHAT and CDR2 FQNNGV come from the germline V gene. V lost 5 bases and J 4 bases, leaving 17 bases between the germline ends. This CDR3 has 15 amino acids.

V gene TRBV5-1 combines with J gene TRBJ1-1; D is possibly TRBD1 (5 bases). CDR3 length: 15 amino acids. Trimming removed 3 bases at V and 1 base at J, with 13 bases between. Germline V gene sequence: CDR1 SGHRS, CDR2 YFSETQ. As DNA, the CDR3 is TGCGCCAGCAGCTGGGAGGACATTAGGAACACTGAAGCTTTCTTT. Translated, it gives CASSWEDIRNTEAFF.

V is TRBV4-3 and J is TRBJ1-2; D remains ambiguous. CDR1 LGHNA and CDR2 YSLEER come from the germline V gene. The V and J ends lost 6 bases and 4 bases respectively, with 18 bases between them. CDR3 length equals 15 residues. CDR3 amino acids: CASRNPNRGVYGYTF. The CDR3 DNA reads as TGCGCCAGCAGGAATCCCAATCGGGGTGTCTATGGCTACACCTTC.

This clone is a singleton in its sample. The CDR3 DNA is TGTGCCAGCAGCTCCCTATCGGGGGGGTTCAATGAGCAGTTCTTC. It encodes CASSSLSGGFNEQFF. The chain has TRBV7-2 and TRBJ2-1, with 8 bases aligning to TRBD2. Trimming took 4 bases from V and 6 from J; bases not matched to a gene: 8. The CDR3 is 15 amino acids. Per germline, CDR1 SGHTA and CDR2 FQGNSA.

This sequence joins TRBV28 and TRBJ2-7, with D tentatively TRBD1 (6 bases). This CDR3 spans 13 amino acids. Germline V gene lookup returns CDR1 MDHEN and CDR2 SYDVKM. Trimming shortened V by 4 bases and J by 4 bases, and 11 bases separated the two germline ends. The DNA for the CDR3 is TGTGCCAGCAGTTCCGGGACAAGATACGAGCAGTACTTC. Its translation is CASSSGTRYEQYF.

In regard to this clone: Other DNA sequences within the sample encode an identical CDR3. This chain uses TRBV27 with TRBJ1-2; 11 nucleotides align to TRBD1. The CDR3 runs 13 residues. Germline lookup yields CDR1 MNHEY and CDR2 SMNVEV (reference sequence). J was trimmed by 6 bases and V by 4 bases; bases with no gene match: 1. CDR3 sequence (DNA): TGTGCCAGCAGTTGGACAGGGGGCCATGGCTACACCTTC. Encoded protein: CASSWTGGHGYTF.

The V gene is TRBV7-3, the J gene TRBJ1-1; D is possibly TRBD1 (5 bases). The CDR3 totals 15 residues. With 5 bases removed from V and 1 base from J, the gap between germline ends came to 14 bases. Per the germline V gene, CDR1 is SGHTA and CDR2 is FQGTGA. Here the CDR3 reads CASSPGTLWNTEAFF. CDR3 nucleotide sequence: TGTGCCAGCAGCCCGGGGACCTTATGGAACACTGAAGCTTTCTTT.

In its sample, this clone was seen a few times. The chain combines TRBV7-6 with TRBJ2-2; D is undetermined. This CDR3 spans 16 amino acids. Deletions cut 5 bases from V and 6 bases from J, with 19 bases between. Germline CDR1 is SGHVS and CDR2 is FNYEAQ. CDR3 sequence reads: CASSLRPGPDAGELFF. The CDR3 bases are TGTGCCAGCAGCCTAAGGCCCGGACCCGATGCCGGGGAGCTGTTTTTT.

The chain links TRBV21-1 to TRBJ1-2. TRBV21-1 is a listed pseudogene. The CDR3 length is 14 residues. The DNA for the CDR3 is TGTGCCAGCAGCAACCGGGCCCCGAGGAATGGCTACACCTTC. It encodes CASSNRAPRNGYTF.

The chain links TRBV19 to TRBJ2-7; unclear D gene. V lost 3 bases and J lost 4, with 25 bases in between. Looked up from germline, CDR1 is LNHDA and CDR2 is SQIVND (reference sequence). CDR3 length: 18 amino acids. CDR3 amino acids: CASSINRKSRPLVYEQYF. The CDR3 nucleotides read TGTGCCAGTAGTATCAATAGAAAAAGCAGGCCTCTGGTATACGAGCAGTACTTC.

Here the CDR3 reads CASSLGTGSEQYF. CDR3 nucleotides: TGTGCCAGCAGCCTGGGGACAGGGAGTGAGCAGTACTTC. The V gene is TRBV28, the J gene TRBJ2-7, with 9 bases identical to TRBD1. Germline CDR1 MDHEN, CDR2 SYDVKM. The CDR3 covers 13 residues. V was clipped by 6 bases and J by 7 bases; unmatched bases: 7. The whole variable domain, filled in from reference TRBV28 and TRBJ2-7, reads DVKVTQSSRYLVKRTGEKVFLECVQDMDHENMFWYRQDPGLGLRLIYFSYDVKMKEKGDIPEGYSVSREKKERFSLILESASTNQTSMYLCASSLGTGSEQYFGPGTRLTVT.

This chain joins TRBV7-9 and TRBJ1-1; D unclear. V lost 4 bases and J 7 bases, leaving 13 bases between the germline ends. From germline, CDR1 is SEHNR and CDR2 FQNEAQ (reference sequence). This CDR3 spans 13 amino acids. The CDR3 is CASSYLGQNEAFF. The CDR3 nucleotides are TGTGCCAGCAGCTACCTTGGGCAGAATGAAGCTTTCTTT.

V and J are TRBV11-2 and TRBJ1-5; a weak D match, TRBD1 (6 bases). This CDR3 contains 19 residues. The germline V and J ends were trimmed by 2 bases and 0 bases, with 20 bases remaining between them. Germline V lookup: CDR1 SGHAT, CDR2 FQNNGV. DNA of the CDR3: TGTGCCAGCAGCTTACGTGCACAGGGTAACGCTTATAGCAATCAGCCCCAGCATTTT. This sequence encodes CASSLRAQGNAYSNQPQHF.

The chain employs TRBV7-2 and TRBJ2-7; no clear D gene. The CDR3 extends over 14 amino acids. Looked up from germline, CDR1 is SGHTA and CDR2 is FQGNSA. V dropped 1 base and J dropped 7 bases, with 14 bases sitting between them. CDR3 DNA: TGTGCCAGCAGCTTAGGGACGCCCTGGGAAGAGCAGTACTTC. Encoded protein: CASSLGTPWEEQYF.